Presented here are 32 T cell receptor beta chains from one specimen sequenced in a study of blood T cell repertoires in COVID-19 (TCRdb year 2020). Library preparation employed the immunoSEQ multiplex PCR assay. TCRdb carries this immuneACCESS record with in-frame sequences only. Its versions omit some clonotypes, under half of them owing to an unresolved V gene in the studies checked, with the rest unexplained. The sample table lists more than 45,000 clones, approximately 91% of them with a count of one. The ten largest make up roughly 8.4% of the sample. Sample: peripheral blood. These receptor sequences come from a woman in her 70s with active COVID-19.

This rearrangement joins TRBV30 to TRBJ1-1; maybe TRBD1 (6 bases). Trimming left V 0 bases short and J 1 base short, with 15 bases between. This CDR3 has 16 amino acids. Germline assignment: CDR1 GTSNPN and CDR2 SVGIG (reference sequence). CDR3 protein: CAWSVRERGGNTEAFF. For the CDR3, the DNA is TGTGCCTGGAGTGTACGCGAGAGAGGGGGGAACACTGAAGCTTTCTTT.

J is TRBJ1-5 and V is TRBV7-9; no reliable D call. V lost 5 bases and J 3 bases, leaving 14 bases between the germline ends. The CDR3 is 15 residues long. In germline, CDR1 is SEHNR, CDR2 FQNEAQ (reference sequence). The CDR3, as DNA: TGTGCCAGCAGCCACCGTGGCGGATTCAATCAGCCCCAGCATTTT. It yields the protein CASSHRGGFNQPQHF.

V gene TRBV7-3 combines with J gene TRBJ1-6; 9 bases are shared with TRBD1. The CDR3 runs to 15 residues. CDR1 and CDR2 (germline): SGHTA, FQGTGA. V was clipped by 0 bases and J by 9 bases; unmatched bases: 3. CDR3 bases: TGTGCCAGCAGCTTAACGGACAGGGGTGGTTCACCCCTCCACTTT. This codes for CASSLTDRGGSPLHF.

The chain carries TRBV27 and TRBJ1-1; weak D call: TRBD1 (5 bases). The length of the CDR3 is 13 residues. Germline CDR1 is MNHEY and CDR2 is SMNVEV (reference sequence). V gave up 9 bases and J gave up 4 bases, with 15 bases separating them. In DNA, the CDR3 is TGTGCCAGTACGAAAACCGACAGCACTGAAGCTTTCTTT. As protein: CASTKTDSTEAFF.

Only a few counts were recorded for this clone. The chain employs TRBV28 and TRBJ1-5; D is unresolved. Trimming removed 7 bases at V and 5 bases at J, with 12 bases between. The CDR3 consists of 13 residues. Germline-derived CDR1 and CDR2 are MDHEN and SYDVKM. The CDR3 DNA reads TGTGCCAGCATTCCGGGAAACGATCAGCCCCAGCATTTT. Protein: CASIPGNDQPQHF.

This chain uses TRBV5-1 with TRBJ2-1; 8 nucleotides align to TRBD2. From germline, CDR1 is SGHRS and CDR2 YFSETQ. The CDR3 covers 16 residues. V trimming: 2 bases; J trimming: 3 bases; junction bases outside the gene matches: 7. DNA for the CDR3: TGCGCCAGCAGCTTACTAGCGGCGAGTGACTACAATGAGCAGTTCTTC. Translated, it gives CASSLLAASDYNEQFF.

This sequence joins TRBV6-2 or TRBV6-3 and TRBJ1-2; 9 bases fit TRBD1. Germline-derived CDR1 and CDR2 are MNHEY and SVGEGT. The length of the CDR3 is 15 residues. The V segment lost 5 bases and the J segment 8 bases; nucleotides outside the gene matches: 12. CDR3 loop: CASSPPGQGRGGYTF. Written as DNA, the CDR3 is TGTGCCAGCAGTCCCCCGGGACAGGGACGTGGGGGCTACACCTTC.

The sample holds one count of this clone. The V call is TRBV5-1, the J call TRBJ1-2, with 11 bases matching TRBD1. The CDR3 consists of 16 residues. The V gene's germline CDR1 is SGHRS and CDR2 YFSETQ. V shed 4 bases and J 7 bases; nucleotides not matched to a gene: 12. The CDR3 loop is CASSMDRGRVVSGYTF. CDR3 bases: TGCGCCAGCAGCATGGACAGGGGGCGGGTAGTAAGTGGCTACACCTTC.

The chain links TRBV5-4 to TRBJ2-7; 8 nucleotides align to TRBD1. The CDR3 runs to 15 residues. Germline V gene lookup returns CDR1 SGHNT and CDR2 YYREEE (reference sequence). V gave up 0 bases and J gave up 2 bases; unmatched junction bases: 4. Here the CDR3 DNA reads TGTGCCAGCAGCTTGGAACAGGGGGACACCTACGAGCAGTACTTC. It is translated as CASSLEQGDTYEQYF.

The rearrangement links TRBV5-1 to TRBJ2-6; TRBD1 matches 10 bases. With V trimmed by 2 bases and J by 0 bases, 5 bases remained unmatched. The germline V gene encodes CDR1 SGHRS and CDR2 YFSETQ. There are 18 residues in the CDR3. This chain's CDR3 is CASSFRDRGFSGANVLTF. In nucleotides, the CDR3 is TGCGCCAGCAGCTTTCGGGACAGGGGCTTCTCTGGGGCCAACGTCCTGACTTTC.

The chain has TRBV5-5 and TRBJ1-1, with 7 nucleotides matching TRBD1. CDR3 size: 14 residues. Per germline, CDR1 SGHKS and CDR2 YYEKEE (reference sequence). With V trimmed by 4 bases and J by 4 bases, 7 bases remained unmatched. The CDR3 reads CASSLQGIGTEAFF. The CDR3 DNA reads TGTGCCAGCAGCCTACAGGGGATTGGCACTGAAGCTTTCTTT.

CDR3: CASSGTQSNQPQHF. CDR3 in DNA: TGTGCCAGTAGTGGCACACAGAGCAATCAGCCCCAGCATTTT. The chain uses TRBV19 and TRBJ1-5; D uncertain. Looked up from germline, CDR1 is LNHDA and CDR2 is SQIVND (reference sequence). Trimming cost V 5 bases and J 1 base, with 9 bases left between them. This CDR3 contains 14 residues.

This clone was detected once. The chain has TRBV5-5 and TRBJ1-5; D gene ambiguous. V lost 1 base and J 2 bases, leaving 7 bases between the germline ends. The length of the CDR3 is 14 residues. In germline, CDR1 is SGHKS, CDR2 YYEKEE (reference sequence). Here the CDR3 DNA reads TGTGCCAGCAGCTTGAAGAGGGGCAATCAGCCCCAGCATTTT. It specifies CASSLKRGNQPQHF.

This chain connects TRBV9 to TRBJ2-3; 7 bases are a match to TRBD1. With 3 bases clipped from V and 6 bases from J, the junction kept 4 bases outside the gene matches. The CDR3 contains 13 residues. Germline CDR1 and CDR2: SGDLS and YYNGEE. The CDR3 DNA reads as TGTGCCAGCAGCGCCACAGGGGCGGATACGCAGTATTTT. This sequence encodes CASSATGADTQYF.

The J gene is TRBJ2-2, the V gene TRBV7-2; tentative D call: TRBD2 (5 bases). Between the trimmed V and J ends, which lost 6 bases and 7 bases, there was a span of 15 bases. Germline lookup yields CDR1 SGHTA and CDR2 FQGNSA. The CDR3 is 14 amino acids. The DNA of the CDR3 is TGTGCCAGCAGATCCGGACTTTTTCTCGGGGAGCTGTTTTTT. As protein: CASRSGLFLGELFF.

The chain employs TRBV28 and TRBJ1-1, with D possibly being TRBD1 (6 bases). Germline CDR1 is MDHEN and CDR2 is SYDVKM. V shed 6 bases and J shed 4 bases, with 18 bases lying between them. The CDR3 extends over 15 amino acids. The CDR3 nucleotides read TGTGCCAGCAGGCGACCGGGGGGCGGGAGCACTGAAGCTTTCTTT. It translates to CASRRPGGGSTEAFF.

This clone was detected once. The CDR3 carries no conserved terminal phenylalanine or tryptophan, so it likely arises from a read error. No DNA is shown, since the ends of the CDR3 on it are uncertain; the CDR3 is the one TCRdb lists. The CDR3 sequence is CASRRMTRHLS. This rearrangement joins TRBV12-2 to TRBJ1-3; the DNA was not used to check the table's D call, TRBD1. TRBV12-2 is designated a pseudogene. 11 amino acids form the CDR3, both terminal residues included.

The chain employs TRBV5-6 and TRBJ2-4; 10 bases match TRBD2. Trimming took 6 bases from V and 6 from J; bases not matched to a gene: 6. In germline, CDR1 is SGHDT, CDR2 YYEEEE. CDR3 length equals 14 residues. The CDR3 DNA follows: TGTGCCAGCATCCTAGCGGGAGATGGAAACATTCAGTACTTC. Translated, it gives CASILAGDGNIQYF.

The genes are TRBV7-3 and TRBJ2-3; the match to TRBD2 covers 11 bases. The V gene end was trimmed by 5 bases and the J gene end by 0 bases; junction bases not matched to a gene: 16. Germline V gene data show CDR1 as SGHTA and CDR2 as FQGTGA. This CDR3 has 20 residues. The CDR3 is CASSPVGLADPWGSTDTQYF. CDR3 nucleotides: TGTGCCAGCAGCCCGGTGGGACTAGCGGACCCTTGGGGTAGCACAGATACGCAGTATTTT.

This chain connects TRBV5-1 to TRBJ2-7; 8 bases line up with TRBD1. J lost 0 bases, V lost 0 bases, and 2 bases had no gene match. Germline CDR1 is SGHRS and CDR2 is YFSETQ. The length of the CDR3 is 15 residues. CDR3: CASSLDRGSSYEQYF. In nucleotides, the CDR3 is TGCGCCAGCAGCTTGGACAGGGGGAGCTCCTACGAGCAGTACTTC.

V gene TRBV5-1 combines with J gene TRBJ1-2; possibly TRBD1 for D (6 bases). Trimming took 2 bases from V and 4 from J, leaving 18 bases between them. This CDR3 comprises 16 residues. In germline, CDR1 is SGHRS, CDR2 YFSETQ. The CDR3 nucleotides are TGCGCCAGCAGCTTCGGACGGGACAACCCCTCCTATGGCTACACCTTC. Translated, it gives CASSFGRDNPSYGYTF.

The gene calls are TRBV5-1 and TRBJ1-6; perhaps TRBD1 as D (6 bases). The germline V gene has CDR1 SGHRS and CDR2 YFSETQ. The CDR3 extends over 14 amino acids. Trimming took 4 bases from V and 7 from J, leaving 12 bases between them. CDR3 in DNA: TGCGCCAGCAGCGCTACGGACAGAAATTCACCCCTCCACTTT. It encodes CASSATDRNSPLHF.

This rearrangement joins TRBV30 to TRBJ2-2, with TRBD1 matching over 7 bases. After removal of 8 bases from V and 4 bases from J, the junction contained 7 bases not matched to a gene. This CDR3 contains 13 residues. Germline lookup yields CDR1 GTSNPN and CDR2 SVGIG (reference sequence). The CDR3 nucleotides read TGTGCCAGTAATGGACAGGTCACCGGGGAGCTGTTTTTT. It is translated as CASNGQVTGELFF.

The chain is built from TRBV24-1 and TRBJ1-5, with unresolved D. V was shortened by 6 bases and J by 5 bases, with 10 bases between the two germline ends. The CDR3 runs 13 residues. The germline CDR1 and CDR2 sequences are KGHDR and SFDVKD. The CDR3 region has the DNA TGTGCCACCAGTTCACGGGAATATCAGCCCCAGCATTTT. As protein: CATSSREYQPQHF.

V gene TRBV7-9 combines with J gene TRBJ2-3; weak D call: TRBD1 (5 bases). The V end was cut by 1 base, the J end by 7 bases, with 18 bases between. The CDR3 is 16 residues long. The V gene's germline CDR1 is SEHNR and CDR2 FQNEAQ (reference sequence). This chain's CDR3 is CASSLGVGVDSNTQYF. In nucleotides, the CDR3 is TGTGCCAGCAGCTTAGGGGTAGGGGTGGATTCAAATACGCAGTATTTT.

This sequence joins TRBV5-6 and TRBJ1-6; TRBD1 is a possible D gene (6 bases). The CDR3 has 16 residues. The V and J ends lost 0 bases and 7 bases respectively, with 14 bases between them. Germline values: CDR1 SGHDT, CDR2 YYEEEE. CDR3 sequence: CASSLGEQGPNSPLHF. The CDR3 coding sequence is TGTGCCAGCAGCTTGGGGGAACAGGGACCCAATTCACCCCTCCACTTT.

The chain employs TRBV9 and TRBJ2-1; TRBD1 aligns across 8 bases. CDR3 length: 16 amino acids. V was clipped by 3 bases and J by 4 bases; unmatched bases: 9. Germline lookup yields CDR1 SGDLS and CDR2 YYNGEE. CDR3 sequence (DNA): TGTGCCAGCAGCGGCCGACAGGGGACGGAGTACAATGAGCAGTTCTTC. It translates to CASSGRQGTEYNEQFF.

The V gene is TRBV5-5, the J gene TRBJ2-2, with 11 bases identical to TRBD2. Per the germline V gene, CDR1 is SGHKS and CDR2 is YYEKEE (reference sequence). CDR3 length equals 16 residues. After removal of 5 bases from V and 6 bases from J, the junction contained 9 bases not matched to a gene. The CDR3 loop reads CASRNSGTSGPGELFF. In DNA form, the CDR3 reads TGTGCCAGCAGAAACTCCGGGACTAGCGGTCCCGGGGAGCTGTTTTTT.

CDR3 DNA sequence: TGTGCCAGCAGTTACCCCGCGACTAATGAAAAACTGTTTTTT. Protein product: CASSYPATNEKLFF. The rearrangement joins TRBV6-2 or TRBV6-3 to TRBJ1-4; D gene ambiguous. Trimming took off 2 bases at V and 2 bases at J, with 6 bases between the two ends. Germline CDR1 and CDR2: MNHEY and SVGEGT. The CDR3 spans 14 residues.

This clone appeared once. This chain links TRBV27 with TRBJ2-2, with a tentative D call TRBD2 (7 bases). The CDR3 loop spans 18 amino acids. Between the trimmed V and J ends, which lost 3 bases and 1 base, there was a span of 18 bases. Germline V gives CDR1 MNHEY, CDR2 SMNVEV (reference sequence). CDR3 sequence reads: CASSLGSGGRMNTGELFF. The CDR3 nucleotides read TGTGCCAGCAGTTTGGGATCGGGGGGCCGTATGAACACCGGGGAGCTGTTTTTT.

The chain combines TRBV5-1 with TRBJ2-5, with 10 bases identical to TRBD2. Unmatched junction bases numbered 6, after V lost 4 bases and J lost 3 bases. Germline-derived CDR1 and CDR2 are SGHRS and YFSETQ. The CDR3 consists of 15 residues. The CDR3 DNA reads TGCGCCAGCAGCCCAGCGGGAGGGCTAAAAGAGACCCAGTACTTC. The encoded protein is CASSPAGGLKETQYF.

The chain is built from TRBV19 and TRBJ2-7, with no clear D. The CDR3 is 15 amino acids. Germline V gene data show CDR1 as LNHDA and CDR2 as SQIVND (reference sequence). V lost 5 bases and J 0 bases, leaving 14 bases between the germline ends. CDR3 in amino acids: CASSRSFGSSYEQYF. In DNA, the CDR3 is TGTGCCAGTAGTCGATCATTTGGCAGCTCCTACGAGCAGTACTTC.